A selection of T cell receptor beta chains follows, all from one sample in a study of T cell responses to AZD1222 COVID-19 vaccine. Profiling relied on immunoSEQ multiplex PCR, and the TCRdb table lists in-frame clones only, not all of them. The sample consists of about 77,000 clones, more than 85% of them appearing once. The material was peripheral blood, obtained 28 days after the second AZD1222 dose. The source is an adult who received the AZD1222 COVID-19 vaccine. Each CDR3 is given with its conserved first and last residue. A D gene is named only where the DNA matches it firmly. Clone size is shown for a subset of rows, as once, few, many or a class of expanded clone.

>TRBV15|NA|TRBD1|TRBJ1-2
TGTGCCACCAGCGACCGGGACAGGGGGCTCCTCTATGGCTACACCTTC
CATSDRDRGLLYGYTF
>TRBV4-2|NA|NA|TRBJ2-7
TGTGCCAGCAGCCATCGGGTGGGGGCAGTAGTAGCTCTCTACGAGCAGTACTTC
CASSHRVGAVVALYEQYF
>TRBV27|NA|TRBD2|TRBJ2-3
TGTGCCAGCAGTCTCGGACTAGCATTCGCAGATACGCAGTATTTT
CASSLGLAFADTQYF
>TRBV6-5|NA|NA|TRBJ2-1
TGTGCCAGCAGTTCGGACCGTCGCTCCTACAATGAGCAGTTCTTC
CASSSDRRSYNEQFF
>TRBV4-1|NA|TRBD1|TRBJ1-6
TGCGCCAGCAGCCACCCGGGACAGGGAAATAATTCACCCCTCCACTTT
CASSHPGQGNNSPLHF
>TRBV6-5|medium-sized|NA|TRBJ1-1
TGTGCCAGCAGTTTGAGGGGGATGAACACTGAAGCTTTCTTT
CASSLRGMNTEAFF
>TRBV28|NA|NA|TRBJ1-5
TGTGCCAGCAGCCCTAGTCTAAGGAATCAGCCCCAGCATTTT
CASSPSLRNQPQHF
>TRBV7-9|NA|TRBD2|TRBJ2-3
TGTGCCAGCAGCTCCATAGCGGGAGGGCCAAATACGCAGTATTTT
CASSSIAGGPNTQYF
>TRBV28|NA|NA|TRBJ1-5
TGTGCCAGCAGTTTCCGACAGTCTACTCAGCCCCAGCATTTT
CASSFRQSTQPQHF
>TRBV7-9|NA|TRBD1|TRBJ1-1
TGTGCCAGCAGCTCAGGACAGGCTTTGGGCACTGAAGCTTTCTTT
CASSSGQALGTEAFF
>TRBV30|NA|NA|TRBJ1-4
TGTGCCTGGAGCTATCCCGGGACCGGAGGGCAAAAACTGTTTTTT
CAWSYPGTGGQKLFF